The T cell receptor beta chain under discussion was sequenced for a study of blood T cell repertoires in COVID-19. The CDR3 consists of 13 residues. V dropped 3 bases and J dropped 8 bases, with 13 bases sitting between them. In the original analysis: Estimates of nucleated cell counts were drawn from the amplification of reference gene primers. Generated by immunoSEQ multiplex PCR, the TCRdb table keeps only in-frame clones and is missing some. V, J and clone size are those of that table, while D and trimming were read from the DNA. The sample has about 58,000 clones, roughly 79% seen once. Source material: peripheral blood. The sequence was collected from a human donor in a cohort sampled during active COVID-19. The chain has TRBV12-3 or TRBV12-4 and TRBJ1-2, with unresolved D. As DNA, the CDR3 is TGTGCCAGCAGTTTTTCACAGAGCCGGGGCTACACCTTC. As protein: CASSFSQSRGYTF.